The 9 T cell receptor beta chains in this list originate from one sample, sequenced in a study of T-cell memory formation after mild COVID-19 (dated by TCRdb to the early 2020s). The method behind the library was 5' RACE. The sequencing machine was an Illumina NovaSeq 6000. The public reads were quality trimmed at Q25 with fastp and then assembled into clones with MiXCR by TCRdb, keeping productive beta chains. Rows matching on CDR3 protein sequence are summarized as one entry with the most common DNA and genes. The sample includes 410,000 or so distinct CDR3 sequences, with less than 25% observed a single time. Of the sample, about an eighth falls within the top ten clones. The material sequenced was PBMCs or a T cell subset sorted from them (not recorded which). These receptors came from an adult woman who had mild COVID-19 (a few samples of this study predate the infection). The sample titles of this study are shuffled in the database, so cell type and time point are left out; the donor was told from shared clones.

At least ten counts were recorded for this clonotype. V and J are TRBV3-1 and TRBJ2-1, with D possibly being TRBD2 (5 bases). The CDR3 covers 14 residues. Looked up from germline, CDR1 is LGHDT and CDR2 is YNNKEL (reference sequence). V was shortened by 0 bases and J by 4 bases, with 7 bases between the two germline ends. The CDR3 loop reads CASSQDPGYNEQFF. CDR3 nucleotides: TGTGCCAGCAGCCAAGATCCGGGGTACAATGAGCAGTTCTTC.

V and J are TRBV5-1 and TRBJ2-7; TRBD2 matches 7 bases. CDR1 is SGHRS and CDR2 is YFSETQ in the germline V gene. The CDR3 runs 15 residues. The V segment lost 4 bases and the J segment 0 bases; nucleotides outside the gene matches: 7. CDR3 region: CASSPAGVSSYEQYF. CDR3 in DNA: TGCGCCAGCAGCCCCGCGGGGGTTAGCTCCTACGAGCAGTACTTC.

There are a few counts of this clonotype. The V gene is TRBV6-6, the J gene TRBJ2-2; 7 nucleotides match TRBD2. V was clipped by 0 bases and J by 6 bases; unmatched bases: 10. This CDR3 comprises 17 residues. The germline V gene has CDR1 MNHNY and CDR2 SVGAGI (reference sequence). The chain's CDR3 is CASSYSMERDLPGELFF. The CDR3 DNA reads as TGTGCCAGCAGTTACTCGATGGAGCGGGACTTGCCCGGGGAGCTGTTTTTT.

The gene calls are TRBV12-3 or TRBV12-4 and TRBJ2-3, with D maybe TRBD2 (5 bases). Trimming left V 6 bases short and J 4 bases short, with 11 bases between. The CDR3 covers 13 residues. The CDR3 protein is CASSPYGADTQYF. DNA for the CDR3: TGTGCCAGCAGCCCTTACGGGGCAGATACGCAGTATTTT.

Here the CDR3 reads CATRRGLAGGQTGELFF. DNA for the CDR3: TGTGCCACCAGGAGGGGACTAGCGGGGGGCCAAACCGGGGAGCTGTTTTTT. The chain employs TRBV15 and TRBJ2-2, with 15 bases lining up with TRBD2. The length of the CDR3 is 17 residues. CDR1 is LNHNV and CDR2 is YYDKDF in the germline V gene (reference sequence). V lost 6 bases, J lost 5 bases, and 7 bases stayed unmatched.

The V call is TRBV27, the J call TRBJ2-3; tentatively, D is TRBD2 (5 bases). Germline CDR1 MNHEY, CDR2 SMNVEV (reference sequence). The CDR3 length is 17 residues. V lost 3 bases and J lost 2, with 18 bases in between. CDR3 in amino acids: CASSFTGGSLITDTQYF. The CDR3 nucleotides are TGTGCCAGCAGTTTCACTGGAGGCTCTTTAATCACAGATACGCAGTATTTT.

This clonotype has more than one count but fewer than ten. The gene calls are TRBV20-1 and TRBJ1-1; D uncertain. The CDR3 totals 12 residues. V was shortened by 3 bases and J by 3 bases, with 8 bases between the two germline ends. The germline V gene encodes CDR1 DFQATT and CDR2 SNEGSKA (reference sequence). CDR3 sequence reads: CSARTYYTEAFF. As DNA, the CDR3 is TGCAGTGCTAGGACATACTACACTGAAGCTTTCTTT.

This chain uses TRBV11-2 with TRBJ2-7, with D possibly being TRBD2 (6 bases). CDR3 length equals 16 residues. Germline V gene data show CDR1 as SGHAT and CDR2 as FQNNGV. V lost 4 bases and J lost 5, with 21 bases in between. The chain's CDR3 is CASSSTGGSESHEQYF. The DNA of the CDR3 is TGTGCCAGCAGCTCTACCGGGGGTAGCGAGAGCCACGAGCAGTACTTC.

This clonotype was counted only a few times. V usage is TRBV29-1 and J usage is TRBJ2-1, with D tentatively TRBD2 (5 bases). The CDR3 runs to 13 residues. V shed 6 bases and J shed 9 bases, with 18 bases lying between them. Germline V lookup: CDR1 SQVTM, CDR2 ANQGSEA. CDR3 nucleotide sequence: TGCAGCGTCCCAAGTCCGATGGGGAGTGAGCAGTTCTTC. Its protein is CSVPSPMGSEQFF.